This TCR beta chain was sequenced for a study of blood T cell repertoires in COVID-19. The data were produced by immunoSEQ multiplex PCR, yet TCRdb's version contains in-frame clones alone and is incomplete. The sample lists some 360,000 clones; 89% were seen once. Germline trimming cut 2 bases from V and 5 bases from J; bases unmatched to any gene: 8. The CDR3 totals 16 residues. CDR1 and CDR2 (germline): SGHVS, FQNEAQ. The chain uses TRBV7-8 and TRBJ1-1, with TRBD1 matching over 10 bases. The TCR sequence derives from an older woman with COVID-19, enrolled during active disease. Material: peripheral blood. CDR3 amino acids: CASSLQGQGKGTEAFF. The DNA for the CDR3 is TGTGCCAGCAGCTTACAGGGACAGGGGAAGGGGACTGAAGCTTTCTTT.